Here is one T cell receptor (beta chain) with its context. The sample comes from a study of blood T cell repertoires in COVID-19. Study-wide context: T cells, B-cell-depleted T cells, or PBMCs provided the cDNA or gDNA that served as material.

The CDR3 contains 17 residues. The V and J ends lost 4 bases and 0 bases respectively, with 17 bases between them. The germline V gene encodes CDR1 SGDLS and CDR2 YYNGEE. The assay was immunoSEQ multiplex PCR, and TCRdb's table has in-frame clones only and misses some. The data contain fewer than 300,000 clones, about 89% of them seen just once; the ten biggest clones take up over 7.5%. This TCR was sampled from a man aged 40-49 years who had recovered from COVID-19. Sequenced material: peripheral blood. The chain links TRBV9 to TRBJ2-4; TRBD1 might be the D (5 bases). CDR3 DNA sequence: TGTGCCAGCAGCCCCTTTCAGGGTTTCTTAGCCAAAAACATTCAGTACTTC. Amino acids: CASSPFQGFLAKNIQYF.